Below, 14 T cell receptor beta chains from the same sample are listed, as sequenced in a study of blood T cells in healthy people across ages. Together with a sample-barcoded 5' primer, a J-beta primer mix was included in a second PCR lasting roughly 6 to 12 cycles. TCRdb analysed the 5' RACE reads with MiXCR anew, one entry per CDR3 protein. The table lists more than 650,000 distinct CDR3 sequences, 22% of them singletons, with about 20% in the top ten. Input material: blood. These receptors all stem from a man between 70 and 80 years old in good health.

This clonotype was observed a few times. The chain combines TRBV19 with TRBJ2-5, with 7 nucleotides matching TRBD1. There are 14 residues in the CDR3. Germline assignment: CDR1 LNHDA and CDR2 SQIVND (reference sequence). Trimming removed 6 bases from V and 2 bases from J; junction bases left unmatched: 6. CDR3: CASRAMDRQETQYF. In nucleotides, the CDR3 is TGTGCCAGTAGGGCCATGGACAGGCAAGAGACCCAGTACTTC.

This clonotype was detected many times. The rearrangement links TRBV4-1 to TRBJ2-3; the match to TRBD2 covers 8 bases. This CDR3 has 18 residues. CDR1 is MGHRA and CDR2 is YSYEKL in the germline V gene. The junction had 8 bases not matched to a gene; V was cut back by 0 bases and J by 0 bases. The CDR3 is CASSQDERGIPSTDTQYF. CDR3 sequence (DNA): TGCGCCAGCAGCCAAGATGAGCGGGGGATTCCTAGCACAGATACGCAGTATTTT.

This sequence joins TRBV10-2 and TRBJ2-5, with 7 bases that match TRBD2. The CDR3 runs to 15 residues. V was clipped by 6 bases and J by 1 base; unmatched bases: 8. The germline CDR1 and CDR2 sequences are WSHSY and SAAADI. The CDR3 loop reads CASSEAGLTQETQYF. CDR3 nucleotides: TGCGCCAGCAGCGAAGCGGGACTCACCCAAGAGACCCAGTACTTC.

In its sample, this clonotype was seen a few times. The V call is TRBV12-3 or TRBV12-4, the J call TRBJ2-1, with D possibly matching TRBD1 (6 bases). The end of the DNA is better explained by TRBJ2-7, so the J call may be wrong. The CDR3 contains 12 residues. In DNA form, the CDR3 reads TGTGCCAGCAGTTTAACAGGGTGGGAGCAGTACTTC. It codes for CASSLTGWEQYF.

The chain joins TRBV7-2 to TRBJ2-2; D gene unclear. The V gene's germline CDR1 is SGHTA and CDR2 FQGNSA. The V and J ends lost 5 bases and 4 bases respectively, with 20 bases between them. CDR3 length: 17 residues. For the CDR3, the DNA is TGTGCCAGCAGCCACCCGTCGGTTAGAGGCGGCACCGGGGAGCTGTTTTTT. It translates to CASSHPSVRGGTGELFF.

The CDR3, as DNA: TGTGCCATCAGCTTACAGGGGGCGAGTTATGGCTACACCTTC. This sequence encodes CAISLQGASYGYTF. The gene calls are TRBV10-3 and TRBJ1-2; 9 bases align to TRBD1. Germline assignment: CDR1 ENHRY and CDR2 SYGVKD. The CDR3 runs to 14 residues. V dropped 6 bases and J dropped 5; count of bases not matched to a gene: 7.

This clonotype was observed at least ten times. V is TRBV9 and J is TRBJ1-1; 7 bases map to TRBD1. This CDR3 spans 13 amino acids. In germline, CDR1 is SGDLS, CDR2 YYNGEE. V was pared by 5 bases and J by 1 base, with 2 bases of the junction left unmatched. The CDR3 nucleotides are TGTGCCAGCAGGCAGGGGGGGAACACTGAAGCTTTCTTT. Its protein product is CASRQGGNTEAFF.

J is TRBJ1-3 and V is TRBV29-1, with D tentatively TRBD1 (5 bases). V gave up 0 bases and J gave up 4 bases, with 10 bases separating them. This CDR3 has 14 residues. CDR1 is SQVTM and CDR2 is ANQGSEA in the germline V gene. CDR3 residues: CSVEDWGGGNTIYF. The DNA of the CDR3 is TGCAGCGTTGAAGATTGGGGCGGCGGAAACACCATATATTTT.

CDR3 sequence (DNA): TGTGCCAGCAGATCAAGCGGGAGTGGGATAGGGACCGGGGAGCTGTTTTTT. Its translation is CASRSSGSGIGTGELFF. The chain employs TRBV6-1 and TRBJ2-2, with 8 nucleotides matching TRBD2. The CDR3 covers 17 residues. Germline V gene lookup returns CDR1 MNHNS and CDR2 SASEGT. With V trimmed by 6 bases and J by 5 bases, 14 bases remained unmatched.

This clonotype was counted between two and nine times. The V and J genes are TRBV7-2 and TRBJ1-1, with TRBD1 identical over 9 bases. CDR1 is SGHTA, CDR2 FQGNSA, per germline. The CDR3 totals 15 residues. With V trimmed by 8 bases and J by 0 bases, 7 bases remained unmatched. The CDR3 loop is CASGWTGAMNTEAFF. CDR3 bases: TGTGCCAGCGGGTGGACAGGGGCAATGAACACTGAAGCTTTCTTT.

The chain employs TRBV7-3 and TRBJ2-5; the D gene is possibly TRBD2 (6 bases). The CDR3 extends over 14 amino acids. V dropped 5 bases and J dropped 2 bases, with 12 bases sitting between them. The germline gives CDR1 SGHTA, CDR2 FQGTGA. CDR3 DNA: TGTGCCAGCAGCAAACTGGCGGGACAAGAGACCCAGTACTTC. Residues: CASSKLAGQETQYF.

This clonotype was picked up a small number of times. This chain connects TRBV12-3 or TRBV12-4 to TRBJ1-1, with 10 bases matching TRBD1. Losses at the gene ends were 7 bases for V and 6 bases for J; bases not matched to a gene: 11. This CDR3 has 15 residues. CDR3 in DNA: TGTGCCAGCAAGCCTCCGGGACAGGGGTTTCCTGAAGCTTTCTTT. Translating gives CASKPPGQGFPEAFF.

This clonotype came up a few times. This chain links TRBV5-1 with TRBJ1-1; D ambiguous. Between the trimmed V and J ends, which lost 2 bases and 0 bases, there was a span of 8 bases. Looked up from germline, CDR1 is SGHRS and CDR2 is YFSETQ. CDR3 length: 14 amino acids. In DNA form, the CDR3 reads TGCGCCAGCAGCTTCGTTTCAGTGAACACTGAAGCTTTCTTT. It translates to CASSFVSVNTEAFF.

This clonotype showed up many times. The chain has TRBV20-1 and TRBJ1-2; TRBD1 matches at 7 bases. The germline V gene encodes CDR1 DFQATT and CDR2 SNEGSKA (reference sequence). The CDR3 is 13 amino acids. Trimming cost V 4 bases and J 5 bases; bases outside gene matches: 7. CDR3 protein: CSATDRVQYGYTF. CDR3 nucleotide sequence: TGCAGTGCTACTGACAGGGTACAATATGGCTACACCTTC.